The present entry profiles one T cell receptor (beta chain) with its context. These data come from a study of blood T cell repertoires in COVID-19. Study summary: Some COVID-19 samples were acute and others convalescent; all came from the United States, Italy and Spain. Sources were T cells, B-cell-depleted T cells, or PBMCs; the material itself was cDNA or gDNA.

Authors' processing steps: Amplification of reference gene primers provided the estimated nucleated cell counts. Method: immunoSEQ multiplex PCR; TCRdb's copy keeps in-frame clones and lacks some. That table furnishes V, J and clone size, whereas the DNA furnished D and trimming. The repertoire has around 200,000 clones, 80% to 90% of them found once; the top ten carry 2% to 3%. CDR3 length: 12 amino acids. V lost 5 bases, J lost 7 bases, and 11 bases lay in between. Germline V gene sequence: CDR1 SGHAT, CDR2 FQNNGV. The clonotype was recovered from a woman aged 40 to 50 with active or convalescent COVID-19. The sequenced material came from peripheral blood. The chain links TRBV11-2 to TRBJ1-1, with TRBD1 as a possible D gene (5 bases). CDR3 sequence (DNA): TGTGCCAGCAGCCCCAACGGGGGTGAAGCTTTCTTT. Encoded protein: CASSPNGGEAFF.